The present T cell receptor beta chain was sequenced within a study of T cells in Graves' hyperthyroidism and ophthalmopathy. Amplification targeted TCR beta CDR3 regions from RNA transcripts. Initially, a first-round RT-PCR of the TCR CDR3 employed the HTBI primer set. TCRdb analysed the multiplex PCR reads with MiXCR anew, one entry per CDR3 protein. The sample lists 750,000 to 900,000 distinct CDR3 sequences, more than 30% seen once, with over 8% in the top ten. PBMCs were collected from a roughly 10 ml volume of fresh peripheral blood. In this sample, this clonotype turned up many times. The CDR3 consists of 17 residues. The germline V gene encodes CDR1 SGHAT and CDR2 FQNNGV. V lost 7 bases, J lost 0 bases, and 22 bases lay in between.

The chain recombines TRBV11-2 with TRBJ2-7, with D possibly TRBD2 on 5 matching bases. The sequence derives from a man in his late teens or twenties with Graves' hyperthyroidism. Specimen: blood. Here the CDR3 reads CASTPPRDKRSSYEQYF. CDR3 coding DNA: TGTGCCAGCACCCCACCCCGCGACAAGCGGAGCTCCTACGAGCAGTACTTC.